The 26 T cell receptor beta chains below come from one sample, sequenced in a study of blood T cell repertoires in COVID-19. Assay: immunoSEQ multiplex PCR; the TCRdb copy retains only in-frame clones and omits some. Among around 250,000 clones, 88% were seen once, and the ten largest hold around 3%. Sequences were obtained from PBMCs or T cells enriched from blood (not recorded which). These receptors were collected from a woman in her 40s who had been exposed to COVID-19.

The gene calls are TRBV6-5 and TRBJ1-3; 8 bases align to TRBD1. Germline V CDR1 and CDR2: MNHEY, SVGAGI. This CDR3 has 15 residues. The trim removed 3 bases at V and 4 bases at J, leaving 5 bases unmatched. CDR3 region: CASSYTGGSGNTIYF. In DNA, the CDR3 is TGTGCCAGCAGTTATACAGGGGGGTCGGGAAACACCATATATTTT.

The chain has TRBV30 and TRBJ1-5; maybe TRBD1 (5 bases). V gave up 4 bases and J gave up 1 base, with 8 bases separating them. This CDR3 spans 13 amino acids. CDR1 is GTSNPN and CDR2 is SVGIG in the germline V gene (reference sequence). The CDR3 sequence: CAWNYRSNQPQHF. The CDR3 DNA is TGTGCCTGGAACTACAGGAGCAATCAGCCCCAGCATTTT.

This sequence joins TRBV10-3 and TRBJ1-3, with D unclear. CDR1 is ENHRY and CDR2 is SYGVKD in the germline V gene. This CDR3 has 15 residues. V lost 4 bases and J lost 0, with 10 bases in between. The CDR3 DNA follows: TGTGCCATCAGTGGAAACAGCTACTCTGGAAACACCATATATTTT. As protein: CAISGNSYSGNTIYF.

This sequence joins TRBV2 and TRBJ1-5; 7 nucleotides line up with TRBD1. The CDR3 runs 13 residues. V was clipped by 7 bases and J by 3 bases; unmatched bases: 3. Germline values: CDR1 SNHLY, CDR2 FYNNEI. CDR3 amino acids: CASNGQVNQPQHF. The CDR3 DNA is TGTGCCAGCAACGGACAGGTCAATCAGCCCCAGCATTTT.

Comment on this clone: One junction end does not reproduce the germline sequence, and a read error may be involved. The chain couples TRBV5-1 to TRBJ1-2; no clear D gene. Germline CDR1 SGHRS, CDR2 YFSETQ. The CDR3 extends over 12 amino acids. For the CDR3, the DNA is TGTGCCAGCAGCATGGACGGGTATGGCTACACCTTC. This sequence encodes CASSMDGYGYTF.

The rearrangement links TRBV28 to TRBJ2-4; weak D call: TRBD2 (7 bases). CDR1 is MDHEN and CDR2 is SYDVKM in the germline V gene. The CDR3 loop spans 15 amino acids. Between the trimmed V and J ends, which lost 5 bases and 0 bases, there was a span of 11 bases. The DNA for the CDR3 is TGTGCCAGCAGTCTTGGGGGGGCAGCCAAAAACATTCAGTACTTC. It codes for CASSLGGAAKNIQYF.

This chain links TRBV14 with TRBJ2-1, with 10 bases lining up with TRBD1. Looked up from germline, CDR1 is SGHDN and CDR2 is FVKESK. The ends lost 4 bases at V and 7 bases at J; junction bases unmatched: 7. The length of the CDR3 is 15 residues. The CDR3 DNA reads as TGTGCCAGCAGCCGATTAGGGACAGGGGTGAATGAGCAGTTCTTC. Translated, it gives CASSRLGTGVNEQFF.

In nucleotides, the CDR3 is TGTGCCAGCAGCCAACTAGCGGGTAGTCTCAATGAGCAGTTCTTC. It translates to CASSQLAGSLNEQFF. The chain combines TRBV3-1 (or the pseudogene TRBV3-2) with TRBJ2-1; 8 bases line up with TRBD2. V shed 2 bases, J shed 6 bases, and the junction held 6 bases outside the gene matches. The germline CDR1 and CDR2 sequences are LGHDT and YNNKEL (reference sequence). The CDR3 is 15 residues long.

The CDR3 region is CASSYDRNGGYTF. CDR3 bases: TGTGCCAGCAGTTACGACAGGAACGGGGGCTACACCTTC. The chain recombines TRBV6-5 with TRBJ1-2; maybe TRBD1 (6 bases). Germline loops: CDR1 MNHEY, CDR2 SVGAGI. Trimming left V 2 bases short and J 8 bases short, with 12 bases between. The CDR3 consists of 13 residues.

This clone has just one count. V usage is TRBV5-4 and J usage is TRBJ2-1, with 14 bases lining up with TRBD2. Germline V CDR1 and CDR2: SGHNT, YYREEE (reference sequence). With V trimmed by 0 bases and J by 0 bases, 2 bases remained unmatched. The CDR3 length is 18 residues. The DNA for the CDR3 is TGTGCCAGCAGCTTGGGGGGACTAGCGGGAGCCTCCTACAATGAGCAGTTCTTC. Translating gives CASSLGGLAGASYNEQFF.

This clone was detected only a few times. The chain is built from TRBV5-1 and TRBJ1-2; tentative D call: TRBD1 (5 bases). CDR1 is SGHRS, CDR2 YFSETQ, per germline. V was pared by 0 bases and J by 4 bases, with 10 bases between. The CDR3 covers 14 residues. CDR3 DNA sequence: TGCGCCAGCAGCTTGGGCCAGGGATTCTATGGCTACACCTTC. Protein: CASSLGQGFYGYTF.

As regards this clone: The identical CDR3 is also encoded by other nucleotide sequences in the sample. This chain joins TRBV4-2 and TRBJ1-1; D call uncertain. The CDR3 sequence is 14 residues long. Between the trimmed V and J ends, which lost 1 base and 2 bases, there was a span of 8 bases. Germline V gene data show CDR1 as LGHNA and CDR2 as YNFKEQ. CDR3 residues: CASSQGAGNTEAFF. The CDR3 DNA reads as TGTGCCAGCAGCCAAGGGGCTGGTAACACTGAAGCTTTCTTT.

The rearrangement joins TRBV6-5 to TRBJ2-7; D is undetermined. Germline CDR1 reads MNHEY; CDR2 reads SVGAGI. Between the trimmed V and J ends, which lost 10 bases and 0 bases, there was a span of 13 bases. CDR3 length: 13 amino acids. The CDR3 region is CATRVGSSYEQYF. The CDR3 DNA is TGTGCCACCCGCGTTGGTAGCTCCTACGAGCAGTACTTC.

The rearrangement uses TRBV18 and TRBJ1-1; no definite D call. V was trimmed by 6 bases and J by 0 bases, leaving 11 bases between them. CDR1 and CDR2 from the germline V gene are KGHSH and LQKENI. This CDR3 has 14 residues. In DNA, the CDR3 is TGTGCCAGCTCTACCGCGTCTGTGAACACTGAAGCTTTCTTT. Amino acids: CASSTASVNTEAFF.

The chain joins TRBV5-1 to TRBJ1-2, with 10 bases fitting TRBD1. V shed 0 bases and J 3 bases; nucleotides not matched to a gene: 2. This CDR3 is 15 amino acids long. Germline values: CDR1 SGHRS, CDR2 YFSETQ. The CDR3 loop reads CASSLGDRGHYGYTF. The CDR3 DNA reads as TGCGCCAGCAGCTTGGGTGACAGGGGGCACTATGGCTACACCTTC.

This clone appeared a single time. This chain connects TRBV18 to TRBJ1-3; 10 bases align to TRBD1. CDR1 is KGHSH and CDR2 is LQKENI in the germline V gene. Trimming removed 4 bases from V and 0 bases from J; junction bases left unmatched: 12. CDR3 length: 19 amino acids. CDR3 amino acids: CASSQRQGAATFSGNTIYF. The CDR3 nucleotides read TGTGCCAGCTCACAGAGACAGGGGGCCGCCACATTCTCTGGAAACACCATATATTTT.

The chain links TRBV7-2 to TRBJ1-2; D call uncertain. V was cut by 2 bases and J by 4 bases, with 14 bases left in between. CDR1 is SGHTA, CDR2 FQGNSA, per germline. This CDR3 spans 15 amino acids. The CDR3 bases are TGTGCCAGCAGCTTACCGGGAACCCGCGGCTATGGCTACACCTTC. Translation gives CASSLPGTRGYGYTF. Variable domain in full (rest from reference TRBV7-2 and TRBJ1-2): GAGVSQSPSNKVTEKGKDVELRCDPISGHTALYWYRQSLGQGLEFLIYFQGNSAPDKSGLPSDRFSAERTGGSVSTLTIQRTQQEDSAVYLCASSLPGTRGYGYTFGSGTRLTVV.

The chain joins TRBV9 to TRBJ2-4; 8 nucleotides agree with TRBD1. The germline gives CDR1 SGDLS, CDR2 YYNGEE. After removal of 3 bases from V and 8 bases from J, the junction contained 4 bases not matched to a gene. The length of the CDR3 is 13 residues. This CDR3 reads CASSGTGYDIQYF. In nucleotides, the CDR3 is TGTGCCAGCAGCGGGACAGGGTACGACATTCAGTACTTC.

V and J are TRBV19 and TRBJ1-5, with D maybe TRBD1 (5 bases). V shed 9 bases and J shed 4 bases, with 10 bases lying between them. There are 12 residues in the CDR3. The germline CDR1 and CDR2 sequences are LNHDA and SQIVND (reference sequence). The CDR3 reads CASRDRNQPQHF. The DNA for the CDR3 is TGTGCCAGCCGAGACAGAAATCAGCCCCAGCATTTT.

The rearrangement uses TRBV3-1 (or the pseudogene TRBV3-2) and TRBJ2-1; 10 bases match TRBD2. The CDR3 is 15 residues long. The junction had 8 bases not matched to a gene; V was cut back by 4 bases and J by 8 bases. CDR1 and CDR2 from the germline V gene are LGHDT and YNNKEL (reference sequence). CDR3 residues: CASSLTSGLGDEQFF. In DNA form, the CDR3 reads TGTGCCAGCAGCCTGACTAGCGGGTTAGGGGATGAGCAGTTCTTC.

This sequence joins TRBV10-3 and TRBJ2-3; a weak D match, TRBD1 (6 bases). The ends were cut back, 6 bases at V and 5 bases at J, with 12 bases in the middle. In germline, CDR1 is ENHRY, CDR2 SYGVKD. The CDR3 loop spans 13 amino acids. The CDR3 reads CAISNGQLDTQYF. DNA for the CDR3: TGTGCCATCAGCAACGGACAGTTAGATACGCAGTATTTT.

This clone was counted a few times. The V and J genes are TRBV3-1 (or the pseudogene TRBV3-2) and TRBJ1-2; TRBD1 matches 9 bases. The CDR3 sequence is 14 residues long. Losses at the gene ends were 5 bases for V and 5 bases for J; bases not matched to a gene: 6. Germline V CDR1 and CDR2: LGHDT, YNNKEL (reference sequence). This chain's CDR3 is CASSELGTGYGYTF. The CDR3 nucleotides read TGTGCCAGCAGCGAGCTGGGGACAGGGTATGGCTACACCTTC.

The chain uses TRBV5-1 and TRBJ1-2; TRBD1 aligns across 7 bases. Germline trimming cut 3 bases from V and 2 bases from J; bases unmatched to any gene: 7. CDR3 length: 15 amino acids. Germline CDR1 and CDR2: SGHRS and YFSETQ. CDR3 loop: CASSSAGTANYGYTF. The CDR3, as DNA: TGCGCCAGCAGCTCTGCCGGGACAGCGAACTATGGCTACACCTTC.

The CDR3: CASSQDHQLAQEQFF. The CDR3 DNA reads TGCGCCAGCAGCCAAGATCATCAACTAGCCCAAGAGCAGTTCTTC. The chain combines TRBV4-3 with TRBJ2-1; perhaps TRBD2 as D (6 bases). Germline lookup yields CDR1 LGHNA and CDR2 YSLEER. With 0 bases removed from V and 10 bases from J, the gap between germline ends came to 16 bases. The CDR3 is 15 amino acids.

This clone was observed once. The chain has TRBV27 and TRBJ2-7; 11 bases are shared with TRBD1. Per the germline V gene, CDR1 is MNHEY and CDR2 is SMNVEV (reference sequence). The CDR3 is 14 residues long. V shed 10 bases and J 4 bases; nucleotides not matched to a gene: 9. The CDR3 bases are TGTGCCACCGGACCCGGGACAGGGGGGTACGAGCAGTACTTC. Its translation: CATGPGTGGYEQYF.

This clone was found a few times. The chain links TRBV7-9 to TRBJ1-6; 7 nucleotides agree with TRBD1. The CDR3 spans 16 residues. CDR1 is SEHNR and CDR2 is FQNEAQ in the germline V gene (reference sequence). Trimming cost V 5 bases and J 8 bases; bases outside gene matches: 12. CDR3 amino acids: CASSNDADRPDSPLHF. The CDR3 bases are TGTGCCAGCAGCAACGATGCGGACAGGCCCGATTCACCCCTCCACTTT.